The 15 T cell receptor beta chains reported below all come from one sample, sequenced in a study of PD-1 blockade in classical Hodgkin lymphoma. Data came from immunoSEQ multiplex PCR; TCRdb stores just in-frame clones and leaves some out. The sample contains about 24,000 clones, around 84% of which appear only once. Sample time point: cycle 4 day 1 (C4D1), after 6 weeks of nivolumab. Relapses following autologous stem cell transplantation were seen in all patients, with brentuximab vedotin exposure varying. Specimen: peripheral blood mononuclear cells (PBMCs), collected before the fourth cycle of nivolumab. The receptor source for this set is a human donor with classical Hodgkin lymphoma.

A single count supports this clone. This chain links TRBV7-9 with TRBJ2-2; tentatively, D is TRBD2 (5 bases). CDR3 length equals 16 residues. V was shortened by 0 bases and J by 4 bases, with 12 bases between the two germline ends. Germline CDR1 reads SEHNR; CDR2 reads FQNEAQ (reference sequence). The CDR3 is CASSLADEGATGELFF. For the CDR3, the DNA is TGTGCCAGCAGCTTAGCCGACGAGGGTGCCACCGGGGAGCTGTTTTTT.

The chain has TRBV9 and TRBJ1-1; D is uncertain. The germline V gene encodes CDR1 SGDLS and CDR2 YYNGEE. There are 16 residues in the CDR3. V was trimmed by 0 bases and J by 1 base, leaving 13 bases between them. The CDR3 region is CASSVDPYTSNTEAFF. Here the CDR3 DNA reads TGTGCCAGCAGCGTAGATCCGTACACCTCGAACACTGAAGCTTTCTTT.

Only one count was recorded for this clone. The chain couples TRBV11-3 to TRBJ2-2, with TRBD1 identical over 7 bases. The V gene end was trimmed by 5 bases and the J gene end by 5 bases; junction bases not matched to a gene: 8. The CDR3 has 15 residues. The germline CDR1 and CDR2 sequences are SGHNT and YENEEA. CDR3 sequence (DNA): TGTGCCAGCAGCCTGGACAGGTTCCAGACCGGGGAGCTGTTTTTT. This translates into CASSLDRFQTGELFF.

This chain joins TRBV4-1 and TRBJ2-5; D uncertain. Germline-derived CDR1 and CDR2 are MGHRA and YSYEKL. Trimming left V 4 bases short and J 4 bases short, with 16 bases between. The CDR3 length is 15 residues. The CDR3 spells CASSLRVGSVETQYF. CDR3 bases: TGCGCCAGCAGCCTGCGCGTAGGCTCCGTAGAGACCCAGTACTTC.

In its sample, this clone was seen a few times. The chain joins TRBV30 to TRBJ2-1, with D hard to call. The germline V and J ends were trimmed by 0 bases and 7 bases, with 10 bases remaining between them. Germline V lookup: CDR1 GTSNPN, CDR2 SVGIG (reference sequence). The CDR3 totals 13 residues. The CDR3: CAWSVSDRNEQFF. The CDR3, as DNA: TGTGCCTGGAGTGTATCTGATAGGAATGAGCAGTTCTTC.

The chain has TRBV19 and TRBJ2-5; 7 bases fit TRBD1. This CDR3 is built from 14 residues. Germline trimming cut 3 bases from V and 3 bases from J; bases unmatched to any gene: 4. Germline CDR1 is LNHDA and CDR2 is SQIVND (reference sequence). The CDR3 DNA reads as TGTGCCAGTAGTATTCAGGGGGAGAAAGAGACCCAGTACTTC. Its translation: CASSIQGEKETQYF.

This chain joins TRBV7-8 and TRBJ2-5; 7 bases line up with TRBD1. The CDR3 loop spans 15 amino acids. With 1 base clipped from V and 4 bases from J, the junction kept 6 bases outside the gene matches. The germline CDR1 and CDR2 sequences are SGHVS and FQNEAQ. CDR3 protein: CASSLEGRGRETQYF. In nucleotides, the CDR3 is TGTGCCAGCAGCTTAGAGGGCAGGGGGAGAGAGACCCAGTACTTC.

This clone occurred once. The chain employs TRBV7-8 and TRBJ2-7; 14 nucleotides line up with TRBD2. The germline CDR1 and CDR2 sequences are SGHVS and FQNEAQ. This CDR3 contains 16 residues. The V segment lost 3 bases and the J segment 3 bases; nucleotides outside the gene matches: 4. The CDR3 nucleotides are TGTGCCAGCAGCTTGGGACTAGCGGGAGAAATCTACGAGCAGTACTTC. Translating gives CASSLGLAGEIYEQYF.

The rearrangement links TRBV4-1 to TRBJ1-6; a weak D match, TRBD1 (5 bases). V dropped 4 bases and J dropped 10 bases, with 17 bases sitting between them. This CDR3 region has 15 residues. Germline loops: CDR1 MGHRA, CDR2 YSYEKL. CDR3: CASSPSGGGGSPLHF. The CDR3 DNA follows: TGCGCCAGCAGCCCCTCGGGGGGGGGAGGCTCACCCCTCCACTTT.

This clone was observed a few times. V gene TRBV7-9 combines with J gene TRBJ1-1; D gene unclear. CDR1 and CDR2 from the germline V gene are SEHNR and FQNEAQ (reference sequence). The CDR3 consists of 15 residues. V shed 3 bases and J shed 0 bases, with 11 bases lying between them. The DNA for the CDR3 is TGTGCCAGCAGCTTTTCACCCCTAATGAACACTGAAGCTTTCTTT. Translation gives CASSFSPLMNTEAFF.

Here the CDR3 DNA reads TGTGCCATCAGTGAGTCCCGGACATTGAACACCGGGGAGCTGTTTTTT. Translated: CAISESRTLNTGELFF. The gene calls are TRBV10-3 and TRBJ2-2; TRBD1 might be the D (5 bases). The germline gives CDR1 ENHRY, CDR2 SYGVKD. The CDR3 covers 16 residues. V shed 0 bases and J shed 1 base, with 9 bases lying between them.

This chain connects TRBV4-1 to TRBJ1-1; D gene ambiguous. Germline lookup yields CDR1 MGHRA and CDR2 YSYEKL. V was shortened by 0 bases and J by 4 bases, with 15 bases between the two germline ends. The CDR3 runs 16 residues. For the CDR3, the DNA is TGCGCCAGCAGCCAAGAACCCCACAATCTGGGCACTGAAGCTTTCTTT. Translated, it gives CASSQEPHNLGTEAFF.

The chain joins TRBV9 to TRBJ2-6, with a weak D call TRBD2 (6 bases). Germline V gene data show CDR1 as SGDLS and CDR2 as YYNGEE. This CDR3 is 14 amino acids long. V was trimmed by 9 bases and J by 0 bases, leaving 10 bases between them. The CDR3 loop reads CATTGGSGANVLTF. The CDR3 nucleotides are TGTGCCACCACCGGGGGCTCTGGGGCCAACGTCCTGACTTTC.

This chain joins TRBV2 and TRBJ2-5; D is ambiguous. CDR1 is SNHLY and CDR2 is FYNNEI in the germline V gene. The ends were cut back, 8 bases at V and 7 bases at J, with 20 bases in the middle. There are 14 residues in the CDR3. CDR3 nucleotides: TGTGCCAGCGTCACTGAGAAGGGAAGTAGGACCCAGTACTTC. Amino acid sequence: CASVTEKGSRTQYF.

This clone appeared once. V usage is TRBV6-1 and J usage is TRBJ2-3, with D perhaps TRBD1 (6 bases). Germline assignment: CDR1 MNHNS and CDR2 SASEGT. Trimming pared 1 base from V and 0 bases from J, leaving 20 bases between. This CDR3 is built from 19 residues. The CDR3 sequence: CASSEDPRGGVSSTDTQYF. The CDR3 DNA sequence: TGTGCCAGCAGTGAAGACCCTCGAGGGGGAGTTTCAAGCACAGATACGCAGTATTTT.